The 11 T cell receptor beta chains in this list originate from one sample, sequenced in a study of blood T cell repertoires in COVID-19. Profiled with immunoSEQ multiplex PCR; TCRdb holds only in-frame clones, not every one. The table includes around 63,000 clones, roughly 70% detected once. Sequenced: peripheral blood. Receptors originate from a woman in her forties or fifties with active or convalescent COVID-19.

CDR3 coding DNA: TGTGCCAGCAGTTCCGGGAGCCTGGAGCAGTACTTC. Its translation is CASSSGSLEQYF. This chain uses TRBV12-3 or TRBV12-4 with TRBJ2-7, with a tentative D call TRBD2 (6 bases). V lost 4 bases, J lost 7 bases, and 11 bases lay in between. The CDR3 spans 12 residues.

As DNA, the CDR3 is TGTGCCAGCAGCTTAGGCCCACCCCTTATCGGGAGTGATTGGGGTGAGCAGTTCTTC. This encodes CASSLGPPLIGSDWGEQFF. V gene TRBV7-6 combines with J gene TRBJ2-1; D is perhaps TRBD2 (6 bases). This CDR3 contains 19 residues. Germline loops: CDR1 SGHVS, CDR2 FNYEAQ. V lost 1 base and J 9 bases, leaving 28 bases between the germline ends.

The chain recombines TRBV13 with TRBJ2-1; 8 positions match TRBD2. The CDR3 extends over 21 amino acids. CDR1 is PRHDT, CDR2 FYEKMQ, per germline (reference sequence). V dropped 5 bases and J dropped 6; count of bases not matched to a gene: 27. The CDR3 spells CASSRAPSGSSLSGFVNEQFF. The CDR3 DNA is TGTGCCAGCAGCCGAGCACCCAGCGGGAGTAGTTTATCAGGGTTTGTCAATGAGCAGTTCTTC.

This clone was seen only a few times. The J gene is TRBJ1-2, the V gene TRBV2; D remains unclear. V was clipped by 1 base and J by 4 bases, with 16 bases between them. The CDR3 is 16 residues long. Germline lookup yields CDR1 SNHLY and CDR2 FYNNEI. In nucleotides, the CDR3 is TGTGCCAGCAGTGAAGTGCGTGGAGGGCGCAGCTATGGCTACACCTTC. Encoded protein: CASSEVRGGRSYGYTF.

The CDR3 bases are TGTGCCAGCAGCGGACAGGGTGGAGAAAAACTGTTTTTT. This sequence encodes CASSGQGGEKLFF. The gene calls are TRBV2 and TRBJ1-4, with 8 nucleotides matching TRBD1. Germline CDR1 is SNHLY and CDR2 is FYNNEI. The V and J ends lost 6 bases and 8 bases, in that order; junction bases with no gene match: 5. The CDR3 loop spans 13 amino acids. Complete variable domain (other parts from reference TRBV2 and TRBJ1-4): EPEVTQTPSHQVTQMGQEVILRCVPISNHLYFYWYRQILGQKVEFLVSFYNNEISEKSEIFDDQFSVERPDGSNFTLKIRSTKLEDSAMYFCASSGQGGEKLFFGSGTQLSVL.

This clone showed up just a few times. J is TRBJ2-2 and V is TRBV13; 8 bases fit TRBD1. Germline V CDR1 and CDR2: PRHDT, FYEKMQ (reference sequence). This CDR3 spans 14 amino acids. The J segment lost 7 bases and the V segment lost 5 bases, leaving 6 bases of the junction unmatched. CDR3: CASSPRQGIGELFF. The CDR3 region has the DNA TGTGCCAGCAGCCCCCGACAGGGGATCGGGGAGCTGTTTTTT.

The genes are TRBV12-5 and TRBJ1-4; 11 bases fit TRBD1. V gave up 1 base and J gave up 14 bases; unmatched junction bases: 15. There are 17 residues in the CDR3. Germline lookup yields CDR1 LGHNT and CDR2 FRNRAP. The DNA for the CDR3 is TGTGCTAGTGGTTTGGGGACAGGGGGCCGACTAGTAAAAAGCCTGTTTTTT. This codes for CASGLGTGGRLVKSLFF.

The count of this clone is one. For the CDR3, the DNA is TGTGCCAGCAGACACGGGGACACCGGGGAGCTGTTTTTT. Its translation is CASRHGDTGELFF. The chain combines TRBV6-5 with TRBJ2-2; TRBD2 is a possible D gene (5 bases). Trimming shortened V by 6 bases and J by 3 bases, and 8 bases separated the two germline ends. Germline V gives CDR1 MNHEY, CDR2 SVGAGI. The CDR3 covers 13 residues.

The rearrangement joins TRBV28 to TRBJ2-3, with 11 bases matching TRBD2. Germline lookup yields CDR1 MDHEN and CDR2 SYDVKM. The CDR3 runs to 16 residues. V shed 4 bases, J shed 4 bases, and the junction held 7 bases outside the gene matches. The CDR3 DNA sequence: TGTGCCAGCAGTTATATAGCGGGAGGGCCGCCAGATACGCAGTATTTT. Its protein is CASSYIAGGPPDTQYF.

The rearrangement links TRBV9 to TRBJ2-3; D is possibly TRBD1 (6 bases). The germline gives CDR1 SGDLS, CDR2 YYNGEE. This CDR3 spans 15 amino acids. V lost 2 bases and J lost 0, with 10 bases in between. The CDR3 loop reads CASSVRTASTDTQYF. CDR3 DNA: TGTGCCAGCAGCGTGAGGACAGCAAGCACAGATACGCAGTATTTT.

This clone was seen only a few times. The chain couples TRBV7-9 to TRBJ1-1; maybe TRBD1 (5 bases). This CDR3 has 16 amino acids. Germline lookup yields CDR1 SEHNR and CDR2 FQNEAQ (reference sequence). With 3 bases removed from V and 0 bases from J, the gap between germline ends came to 14 bases. This chain's CDR3 is CASSFRGGTMNTEAFF. CDR3 DNA sequence: TGTGCCAGCAGCTTTCGGGGGGGAACAATGAACACTGAAGCTTTCTTT.